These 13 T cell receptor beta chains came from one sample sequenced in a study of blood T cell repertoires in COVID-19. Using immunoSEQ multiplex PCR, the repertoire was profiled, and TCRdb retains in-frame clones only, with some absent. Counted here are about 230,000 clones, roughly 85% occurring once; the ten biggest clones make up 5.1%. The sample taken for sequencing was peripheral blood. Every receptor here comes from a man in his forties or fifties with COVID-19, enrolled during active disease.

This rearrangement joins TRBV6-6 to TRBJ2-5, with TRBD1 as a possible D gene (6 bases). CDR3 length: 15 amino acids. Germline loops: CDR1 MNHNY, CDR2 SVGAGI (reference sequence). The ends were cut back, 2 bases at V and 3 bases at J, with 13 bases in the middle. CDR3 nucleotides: TGTGCCAGCAGTTACCCCGGGACAAGTAAAGAGACCCAGTACTTC. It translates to CASSYPGTSKETQYF.

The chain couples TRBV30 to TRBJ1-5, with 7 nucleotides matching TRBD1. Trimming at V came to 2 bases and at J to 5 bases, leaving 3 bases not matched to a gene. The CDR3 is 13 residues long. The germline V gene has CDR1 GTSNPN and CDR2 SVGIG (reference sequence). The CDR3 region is CAWSRDRDQPQHF. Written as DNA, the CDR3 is TGTGCCTGGAGTCGGGACAGAGATCAGCCCCAGCATTTT.

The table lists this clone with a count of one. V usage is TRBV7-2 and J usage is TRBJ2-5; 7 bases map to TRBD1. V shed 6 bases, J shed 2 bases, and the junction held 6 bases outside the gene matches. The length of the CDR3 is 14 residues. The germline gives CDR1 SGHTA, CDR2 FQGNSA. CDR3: CASSSDRWQETQYF. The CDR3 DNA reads TGTGCCAGCAGTTCGGACAGGTGGCAAGAGACCCAGTACTTC. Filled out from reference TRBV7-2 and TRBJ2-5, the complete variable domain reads GAGVSQSPSNKVTEKGKDVELRCDPISGHTALYWYRQSLGQGLEFLIYFQGNSAPDKSGLPSDRFSAERTGGSVSTLTIQRTQQEDSAVYLCASSSDRWQETQYFGPGTRLLVL.

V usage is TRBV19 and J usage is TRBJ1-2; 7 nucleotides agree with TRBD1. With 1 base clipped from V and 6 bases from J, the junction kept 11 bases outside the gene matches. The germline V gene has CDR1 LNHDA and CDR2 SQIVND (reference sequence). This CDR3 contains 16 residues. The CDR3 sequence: CASSIGWGATGDGYTF. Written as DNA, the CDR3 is TGTGCCAGTAGTATAGGATGGGGTGCAACAGGGGATGGCTACACCTTC.

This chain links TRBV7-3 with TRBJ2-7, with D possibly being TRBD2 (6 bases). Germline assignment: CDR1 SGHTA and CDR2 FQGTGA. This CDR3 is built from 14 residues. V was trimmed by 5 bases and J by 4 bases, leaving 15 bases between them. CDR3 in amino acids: CASSPGGDRYEQYF. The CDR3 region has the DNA TGTGCCAGCAGCCCCGGCGGGGATCGATACGAGCAGTACTTC.

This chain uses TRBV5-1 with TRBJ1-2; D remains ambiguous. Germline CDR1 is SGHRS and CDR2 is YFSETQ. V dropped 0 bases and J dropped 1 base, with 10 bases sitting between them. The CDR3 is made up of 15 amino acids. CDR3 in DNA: TGCGCCAGCAGCTTGGATCCGGGGTTTAACTATGGCTACACCTTC. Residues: CASSLDPGFNYGYTF. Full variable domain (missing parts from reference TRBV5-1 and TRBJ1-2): KAGVTQTPRYLIKTRGQQVTLSCSPISGHRSVSWYQQTPGQGLQFLFEYFSETQRNKGNFPGRFSGRQFSNSRSEMNVSTLELGDSALYLCASSLDPGFNYGYTFGSGTRLTVV.

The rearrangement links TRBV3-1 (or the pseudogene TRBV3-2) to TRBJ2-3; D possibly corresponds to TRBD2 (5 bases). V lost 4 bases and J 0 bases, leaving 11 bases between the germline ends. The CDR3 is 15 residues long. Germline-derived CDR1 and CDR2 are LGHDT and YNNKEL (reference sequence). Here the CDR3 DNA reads TGTGCCAGCAGCCCAGAGCGGCTAAGCACAGATACGCAGTATTTT. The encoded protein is CASSPERLSTDTQYF.

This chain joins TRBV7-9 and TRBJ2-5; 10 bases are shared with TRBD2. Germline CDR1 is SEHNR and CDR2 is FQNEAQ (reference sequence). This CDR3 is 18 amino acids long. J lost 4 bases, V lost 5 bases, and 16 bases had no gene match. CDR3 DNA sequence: TGTGCCAGCAGCCCCCGCGCACTAGCGGGGTGGAAATCAGAGACCCAGTACTTC. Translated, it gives CASSPRALAGWKSETQYF.

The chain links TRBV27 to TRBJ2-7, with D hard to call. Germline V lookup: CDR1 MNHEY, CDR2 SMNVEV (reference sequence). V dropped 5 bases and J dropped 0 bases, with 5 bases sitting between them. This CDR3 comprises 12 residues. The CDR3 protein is CASSPSSYEQYF. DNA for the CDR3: TGTGCCAGCAGTCCCAGCTCCTACGAGCAGTACTTC.

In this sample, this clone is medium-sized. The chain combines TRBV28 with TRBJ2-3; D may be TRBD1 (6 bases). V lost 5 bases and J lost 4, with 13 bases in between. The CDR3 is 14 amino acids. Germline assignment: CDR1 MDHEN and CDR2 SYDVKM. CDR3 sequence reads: CASSDRIGPDTQYF. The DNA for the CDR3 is TGTGCCAGCAGTGACAGGATTGGGCCAGATACGCAGTATTTT.

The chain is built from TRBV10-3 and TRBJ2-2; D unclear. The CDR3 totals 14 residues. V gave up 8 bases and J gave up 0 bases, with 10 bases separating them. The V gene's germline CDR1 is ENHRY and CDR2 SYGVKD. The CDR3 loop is CAIGQNTNTGELFF. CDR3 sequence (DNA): TGTGCCATCGGGCAGAACACGAACACCGGGGAGCTGTTTTTT.

Here the CDR3 reads CSVPTGFFTEAFF. The CDR3, as DNA: TGCAGCGTGCCGACAGGGTTTTTCACTGAAGCTTTCTTT. J is TRBJ1-1 and V is TRBV29-1, with TRBD1 matching 7 bases. Germline lookup yields CDR1 SQVTM and CDR2 ANQGSEA. Trimming cost V 6 bases and J 4 bases; bases outside gene matches: 8. The CDR3 sequence is 13 residues long.

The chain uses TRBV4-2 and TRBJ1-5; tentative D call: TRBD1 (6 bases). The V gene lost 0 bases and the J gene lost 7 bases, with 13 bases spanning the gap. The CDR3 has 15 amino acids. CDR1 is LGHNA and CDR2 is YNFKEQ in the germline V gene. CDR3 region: CASSQDEGGRQPQHF. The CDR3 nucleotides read TGTGCCAGCAGCCAAGATGAAGGGGGAAGGCAGCCCCAGCATTTT.